This is a list of T cell receptor beta chains from one sample in a study of shared T cell receptors in the human thymus. Sequenced by immunoSEQ multiplex PCR; TCRdb stores in-frame clones only, minus some. The data contain hundreds of thousands of clones, about 95% of them singletons. The sequencing sample was made of thymocytes. These receptors came from a human donor. Each CDR3 is given with its conserved first and last residue. D genes are given only for firm matches. The size entry is marked missing in some rows and otherwise reads once, few, many or a size class.

d_call	v_call	j_call	clone_size	cdr3_nt	cdr3_aa
.	TRBV25-1	TRBJ2-7	.	TGTGCCAGCGCCCGCGAACCCTCAATGCCGTACGAGCAGTACTTC	CASAREPSMPYEQYF
TRBD2	TRBV7-3	TRBJ2-1	.	TGTGCCAGCAGCTTAGGGCGACTAGCGGGAGGAGGGTTCTACAATGAGCAGTTCTTC	CASSLGRLAGGGFYNEQFF
TRBD1	TRBV10-1	TRBJ2-2	.	TGCGCCAGCAGTGACAGGGGGCAAGCGGGCACCGGGGAGCTGTTTTTT	CASSDRGQAGTGELFF
TRBD1	TRBV4-1	TRBJ2-5	.	TGCGCCAGCAGGAATCCGGGACAGGGGTACCAAGAGACCCAGTACTTC	CASRNPGQGYQETQYF
.	TRBV6-1	TRBJ1-2	.	TGTGCCAGCAGTGACAACAGGGAAGGCTATGGCTACACCTTC	CASSDNREGYGYTF
TRBD2	TRBV5-5	TRBJ2-1	.	TGTGCCAGCAGCTTTGGTGTTATGCGAACTAGCGGACAAAATGAGCAGTTCTTC	CASSFGVMRTSGQNEQFF
.	TRBV4-1	TRBJ1-1	.	TGCGCCAGCAGCCGAGACATGACAGGTAACACTGAAGCTTTCTTT	CASSRDMTGNTEAFF
.	TRBV28	TRBJ2-3	.	TGTGCCAGCAGTCGGACGAGTGCCACAGATACGCAGTATTTT	CASSRTSATDTQYF
.	TRBV28	TRBJ2-7	.	TGTGCCAGCAGTTTGAGGTCCCGTCGTAGGGTCTACGAGCAGTACTTC	CASSLRSRRRVYEQYF
.	TRBV6-5	TRBJ1-5	.	TGTGCCAGCAGTTCCCTACGGGATCAGCCCCAGCATTTT	CASSSLRDQPQHF
.	TRBV5-6	TRBJ2-5	.	TGTGCCAGCAGCTTGGTTGGGGGACAACCCCACAAGTACTTC	CASSLVGGQPHKYF
.	TRBV19	TRBJ2-7	once	TGTGCCAGCTCCCCCAGAGGGAGCGAGCAGTACTTC	CASSPRGSEQYF
.	TRBV7-7	TRBJ2-1	.	TGTGCTAGCAGCTTAGCATGGGGGACGGGTGAGCAGTTCTTC	CASSLAWGTGEQFF
TRBD2	TRBV6-1	TRBJ2-3	.	TGTGCCAGCAGTGAACGTCGGGAGGCTAGCACAGATACGCAGTATTTT	CASSERREASTDTQYF
.	TRBV19	TRBJ1-1	.	TGTGCCAGTAGTATAGATGGCAGCCTGAACACTGAAGCTTTCTTT	CASSIDGSLNTEAFF
TRBD2	TRBV27	TRBJ2-7	.	TGTGCCAGCAGTTATTTAGCGGGGGAGGCCTACGAGCAGTACTTC	CASSYLAGEAYEQYF
TRBD1	TRBV29-1	TRBJ1-1	.	TGCAGCGTCCAGACGGGACAGGGGCCCCGGGTGGATGCTGAAGCTTTCTTT	CSVQTGQGPRVDAEAFF
.	TRBV10-2	TRBJ2-3	.	TGCGCCAGCAGTGTCTCGGTCCAGGCAGATACGCAGTATTTT	CASSVSVQADTQYF
.	TRBV10-1	TRBJ1-1	.	TGCGCCAGCAGATCGGAGAACACTGAAGCTTTCTTT	CASRSENTEAFF
.	TRBV2	TRBJ2-7	.	TGTGCCAGCAGTGAAGCTGGGCAGGGCTTCTCCTACGAGCAGTACTTC	CASSEAGQGFSYEQYF
TRBD1	TRBV29-1	TRBJ2-7	.	TGCAGCGTTTTACAAGCCCCGGGACAGGATTGCTACGAGCAGTACTTC	CSVLQAPGQDCYEQYF
TRBD1	TRBV5-8	TRBJ1-3	.	TGTGCCAGCAGCACGGCCGGGACAGGGGGCTTTGGAAACACCATATATTTT	CASSTAGTGGFGNTIYF
TRBD2	TRBV19	TRBJ2-1	.	TGTGCCAGTAGTACAACCGGGACTAGTAGGAATGAGCAGTTCTTC	CASSTTGTSRNEQFF
TRBD2	TRBV6-5	TRBJ2-1	.	TGTGCCAGCAGTTCCAGGGAGGGAAGCTCCTACAATGAGCAGTTCTTC	CASSSREGSSYNEQFF
TRBD2	TRBV28	TRBJ2-7	.	TGTGCCAGCAGTTTAGAACTAGCGGACTACGAGCAGTACTTC	CASSLELADYEQYF
TRBD1	TRBV7-8	TRBJ2-1	.	TGTGCCAGCACCAATCAGACAGGGGCGGACAATGAGCAGTTCTTC	CASTNQTGADNEQFF
TRBD2	TRBV29-1	TRBJ2-7	.	TGCAGCGTTGAAGGGGGAGTAGCGGGAGGGCACGAGCAGTACTTC	CSVEGGVAGGHEQYF
.	TRBV27	TRBJ1-1	.	TGTGCCAGCAGTACCGAGACAGAGAACACTGAAGCTTTCTTT	CASSTETENTEAFF
.	TRBV19	TRBJ2-7	.	TGTGCCAGTAGTCGGCGGCAGGAGACCTACGAGCAGTACTTC	CASSRRQETYEQYF
.	TRBV11-2	TRBJ1-5	.	TGTGCCAGCAGCTTAGTGGGGGGACCTAATCAGCCCCAGCATTTT	CASSLVGGPNQPQHF
.	TRBV15	TRBJ2-1	.	TGTGCCACCAGCAGGCCCCGGCGCGGCTACAATGAGCAGTTCTTC	CATSRPRRGYNEQFF
.	TRBV5-1	TRBJ2-1	once	TGCGCCAGCTCCAGCCGGACAGAAGACAATGAGCAGTTCTTC	CASSSRTEDNEQFF
.	TRBV7-6	TRBJ1-2	.	TGTGCCAGCAGCTTAGGATGGCCCCGGAGTATTTATGGCTACACCTTC	CASSLGWPRSIYGYTF
.	TRBV19	TRBJ2-7	.	TGTGCCCCCCTAGGGCGCAGACGGAGCTCCTACGAGCAGTACTTC	CAPLGRRRSSYEQYF
TRBD1	TRBV19	TRBJ2-1	.	TGTGCCAGTCGTGGACAGGGAGTCCCCTTCGGTGAGCAGTTCTTC	CASRGQGVPFGEQFF
.	TRBV9	TRBJ2-3	.	TGTGCCAGCAGTCTGAAGGGCCTTACGCAGTATTTT	CASSLKGLTQYF
TRBD2	TRBV28	TRBJ2-5	.	TGTGCCAGCAGGGAGTACGCCGGGACTAGCGGGCCACAAGAGACCCAGTACTTC	CASREYAGTSGPQETQYF
TRBD2	TRBV6-5	TRBJ2-1	.	TGTGCCAGCAGACTACATCGGCGGGAGGGCGGCGAGCAGTTCTTC	CASRLHRREGGEQFF
.	TRBV29-1	TRBJ1-1	.	TGCAGCGTTGAAGGAACTTTCTTT	CSVEGTFF
.	TRBV7-9	TRBJ2-7	.	TGTGCCAGCAGCTTATTTAACGGCCCCCGGCCCTACGAGCAGTACTTC	CASSLFNGPRPYEQYF
.	TRBV5-6	TRBJ2-2	.	TGTGCCAGCAGCCCCTTCCTTCTGGACACCGGGGAGCTGTTTTTT	CASSPFLLDTGELFF
TRBD1	TRBV30	TRBJ2-1	.	TGTGCCTGGAGTAGGGACAGGGGCAATGAGCAGTTCTTC	CAWSRDRGNEQFF
.	TRBV28	TRBJ1-5	few	TGTGCCAGCAGTTTTGGGGTTAGCAATCAGCCCCAGCATTTT	CASSFGVSNQPQHF
.	TRBV7-2	TRBJ2-3	once	TGTGCCAGCAGCTTTCGGGGCTCTAGCACAGATACGCAGTATTTT	CASSFRGSSTDTQYF